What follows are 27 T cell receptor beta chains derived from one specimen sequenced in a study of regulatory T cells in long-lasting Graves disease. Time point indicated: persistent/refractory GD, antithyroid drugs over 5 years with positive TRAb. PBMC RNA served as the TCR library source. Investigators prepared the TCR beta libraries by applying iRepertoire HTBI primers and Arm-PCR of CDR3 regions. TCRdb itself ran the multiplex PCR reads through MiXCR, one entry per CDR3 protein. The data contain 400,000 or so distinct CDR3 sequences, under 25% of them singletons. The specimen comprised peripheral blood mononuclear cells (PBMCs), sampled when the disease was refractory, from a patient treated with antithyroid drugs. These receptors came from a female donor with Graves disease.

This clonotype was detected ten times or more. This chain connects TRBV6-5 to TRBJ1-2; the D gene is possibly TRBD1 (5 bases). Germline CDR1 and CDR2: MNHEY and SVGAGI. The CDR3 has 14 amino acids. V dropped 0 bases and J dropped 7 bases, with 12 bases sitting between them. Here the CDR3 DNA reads TGTGCCAGCAGTTACTCGACGGGGACTATTGGCTACACCTTC. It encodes CASSYSTGTIGYTF.

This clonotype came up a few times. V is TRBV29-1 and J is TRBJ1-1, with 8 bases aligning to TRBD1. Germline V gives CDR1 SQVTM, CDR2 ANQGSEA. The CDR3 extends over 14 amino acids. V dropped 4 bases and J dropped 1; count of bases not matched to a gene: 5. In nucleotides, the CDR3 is TGCAGCGTTGCAGGGGGCCGGTGGAACACTGAAGCTTTCTTT. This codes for CSVAGGRWNTEAFF.

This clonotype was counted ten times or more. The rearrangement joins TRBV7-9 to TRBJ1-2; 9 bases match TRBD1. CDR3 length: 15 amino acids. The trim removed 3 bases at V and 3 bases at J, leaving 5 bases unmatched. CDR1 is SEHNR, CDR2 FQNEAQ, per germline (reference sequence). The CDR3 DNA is TGTGCCAGCAGCTTGAGGGGACAGGGACACTATGGCTACACCTTC. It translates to CASSLRGQGHYGYTF.

As DNA, the CDR3 is TGTGCCAGCAGGTTCGGGAAGATGAACACCGGGGAGCTGTTTTTT. Residues: CASRFGKMNTGELFF. This chain uses TRBV7-6 with TRBJ2-2; D possibly corresponds to TRBD2 (5 bases). V dropped 6 bases and J dropped 1 base, with 12 bases sitting between them. This CDR3 contains 15 residues. The germline CDR1 and CDR2 sequences are SGHVS and FNYEAQ.

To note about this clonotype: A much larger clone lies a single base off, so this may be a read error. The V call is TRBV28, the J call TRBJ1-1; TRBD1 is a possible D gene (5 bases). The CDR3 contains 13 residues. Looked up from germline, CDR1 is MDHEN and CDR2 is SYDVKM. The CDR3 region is CASSLSGGTEASF. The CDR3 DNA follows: TGTGCCAGCAGTTTATCTGGGGGAACTGAAGCTTCCTTT.

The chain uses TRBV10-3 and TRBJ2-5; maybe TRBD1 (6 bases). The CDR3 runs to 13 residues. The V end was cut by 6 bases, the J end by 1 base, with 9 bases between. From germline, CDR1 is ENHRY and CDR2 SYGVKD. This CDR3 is CAIRKQGQETQYF. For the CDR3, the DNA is TGTGCCATCAGGAAACAGGGCCAAGAGACCCAGTACTTC.

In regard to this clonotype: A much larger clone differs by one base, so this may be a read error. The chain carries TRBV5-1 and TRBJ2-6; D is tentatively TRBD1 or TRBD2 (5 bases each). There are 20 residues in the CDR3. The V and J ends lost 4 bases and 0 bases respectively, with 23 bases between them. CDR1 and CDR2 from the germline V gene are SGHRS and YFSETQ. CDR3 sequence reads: CASSPGRPGLDLSGANVLTF. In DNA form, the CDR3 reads TGCGCCAGCAGCCCGGGGCGCCCGGGCCTGGACCTCTCTGGGGCCAACGTCCTGACTTTC.

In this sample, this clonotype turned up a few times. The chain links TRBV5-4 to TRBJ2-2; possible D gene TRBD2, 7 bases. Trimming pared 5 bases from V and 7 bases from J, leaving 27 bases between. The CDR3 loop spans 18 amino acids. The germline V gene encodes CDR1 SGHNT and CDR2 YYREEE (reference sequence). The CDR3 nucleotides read TGTGCCAGCAGTCGGGGGGCCAACAGTGGGGCGCAAGGCGGGGAGCTGTTTTTT. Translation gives CASSRGANSGAQGGELFF.

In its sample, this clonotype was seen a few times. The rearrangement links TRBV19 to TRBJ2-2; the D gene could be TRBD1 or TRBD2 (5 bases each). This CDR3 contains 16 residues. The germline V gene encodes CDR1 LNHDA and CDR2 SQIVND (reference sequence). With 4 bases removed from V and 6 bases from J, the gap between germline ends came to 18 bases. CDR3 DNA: TGTGCCAGTAGTAGACCCCAGACCCGGGACGCCGGGGAGCTGTTTTTT. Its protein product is CASSRPQTRDAGELFF.

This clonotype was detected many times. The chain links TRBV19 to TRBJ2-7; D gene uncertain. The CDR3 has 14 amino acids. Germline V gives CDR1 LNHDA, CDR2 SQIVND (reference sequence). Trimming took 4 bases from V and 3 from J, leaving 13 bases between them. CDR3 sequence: CASSKGPGRYEQYF. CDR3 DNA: TGTGCCAGTAGTAAAGGGCCAGGCCGCTACGAGCAGTACTTC. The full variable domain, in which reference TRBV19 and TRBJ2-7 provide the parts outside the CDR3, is DGGITQSPKYLFRKEGQNVTLSCEQNLNHDAMYWYRQDPGQGLRLIYYSQIVNDFQKGDIAEGYSVSREKKESFPLTVTSAQKNPTAFYLCASSKGPGRYEQYFGPGTRLTVT.

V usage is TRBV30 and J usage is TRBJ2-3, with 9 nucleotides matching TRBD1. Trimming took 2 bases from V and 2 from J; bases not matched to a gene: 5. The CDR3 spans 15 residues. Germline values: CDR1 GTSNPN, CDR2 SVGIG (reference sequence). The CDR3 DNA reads TGTGCCTGGAGTCCGGGACAGGGTTTCACAGATACGCAGTATTTT. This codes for CAWSPGQGFTDTQYF.

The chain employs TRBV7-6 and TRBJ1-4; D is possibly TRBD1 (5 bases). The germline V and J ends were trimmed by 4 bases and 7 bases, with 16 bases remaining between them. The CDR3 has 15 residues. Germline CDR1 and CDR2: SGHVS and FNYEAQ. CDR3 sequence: CASSSNRLLGEKLFF. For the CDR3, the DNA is TGTGCCAGCAGCTCCAACAGGCTCTTAGGTGAAAAACTGTTTTTT.

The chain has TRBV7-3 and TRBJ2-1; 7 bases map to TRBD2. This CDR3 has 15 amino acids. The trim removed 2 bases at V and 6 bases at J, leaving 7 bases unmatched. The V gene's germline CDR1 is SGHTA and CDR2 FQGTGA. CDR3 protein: CASSLGAGAINEQFF. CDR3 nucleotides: TGTGCCAGCAGCTTAGGGGCGGGAGCGATCAATGAGCAGTTCTTC.

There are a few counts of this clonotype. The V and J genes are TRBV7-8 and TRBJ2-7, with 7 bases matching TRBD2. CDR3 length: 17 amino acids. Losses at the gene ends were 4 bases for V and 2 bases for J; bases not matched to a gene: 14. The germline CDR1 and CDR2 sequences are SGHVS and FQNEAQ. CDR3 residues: CASSSYQGAGATYEQYF. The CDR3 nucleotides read TGTGCCAGCAGCTCCTACCAGGGTGCGGGAGCTACCTACGAGCAGTACTTC. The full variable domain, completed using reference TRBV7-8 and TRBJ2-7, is GAGVSQSPRYKVAKRGQDVALRCDPISGHVSLFWYQQALGQGPEFLTYFQNEAQLDKSGLPSDRFFAERPEGSVSTLKIQRTQQEDSAVYLCASSSYQGAGATYEQYFGPGTRLTVT.

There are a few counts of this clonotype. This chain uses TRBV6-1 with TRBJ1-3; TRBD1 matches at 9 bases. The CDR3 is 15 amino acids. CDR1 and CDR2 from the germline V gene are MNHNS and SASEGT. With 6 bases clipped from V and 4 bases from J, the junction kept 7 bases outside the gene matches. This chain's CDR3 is CASRKQGAEGNTIYF. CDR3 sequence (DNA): TGTGCCAGCAGGAAACAGGGGGCAGAAGGAAACACCATATATTTT.

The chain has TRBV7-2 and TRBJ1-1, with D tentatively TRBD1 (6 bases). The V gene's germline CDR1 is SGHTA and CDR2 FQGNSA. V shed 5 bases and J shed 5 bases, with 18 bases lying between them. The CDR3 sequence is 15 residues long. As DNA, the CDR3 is TGTGCCAGCAGCCGTCCCCGCATAGGGGGAACTGAAGCTTTCTTT. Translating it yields CASSRPRIGGTEAFF.

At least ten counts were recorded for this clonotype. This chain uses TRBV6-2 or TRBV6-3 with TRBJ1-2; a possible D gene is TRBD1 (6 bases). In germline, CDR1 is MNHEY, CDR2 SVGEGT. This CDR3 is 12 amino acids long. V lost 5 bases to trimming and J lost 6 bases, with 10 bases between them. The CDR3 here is CASSEHRDGYTF. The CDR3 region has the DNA TGTGCCAGCAGTGAACACAGGGATGGCTACACCTTC.

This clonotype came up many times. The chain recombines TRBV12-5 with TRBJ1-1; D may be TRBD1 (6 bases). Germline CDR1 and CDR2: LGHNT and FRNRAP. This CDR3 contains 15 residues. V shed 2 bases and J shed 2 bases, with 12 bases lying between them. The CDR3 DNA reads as TGTGCTAGTGGTTTGCTAACAGGGTCAAACACTGAAGCTTTCTTT. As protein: CASGLLTGSNTEAFF.

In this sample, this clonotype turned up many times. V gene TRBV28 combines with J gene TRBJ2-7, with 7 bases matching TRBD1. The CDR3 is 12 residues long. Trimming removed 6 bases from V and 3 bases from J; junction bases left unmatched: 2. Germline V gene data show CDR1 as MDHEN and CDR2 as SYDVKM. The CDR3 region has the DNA TGTGCCAGCAGGGGACAGATCTACGAGCAGTACTTC. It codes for CASRGQIYEQYF.

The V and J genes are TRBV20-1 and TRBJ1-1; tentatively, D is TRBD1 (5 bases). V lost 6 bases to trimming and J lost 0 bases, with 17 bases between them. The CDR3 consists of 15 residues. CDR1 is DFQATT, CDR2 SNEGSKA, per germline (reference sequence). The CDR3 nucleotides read TGCAGTGCAAAACCCGGGACTCCTATGAACACTGAAGCTTTCTTT. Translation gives CSAKPGTPMNTEAFF.

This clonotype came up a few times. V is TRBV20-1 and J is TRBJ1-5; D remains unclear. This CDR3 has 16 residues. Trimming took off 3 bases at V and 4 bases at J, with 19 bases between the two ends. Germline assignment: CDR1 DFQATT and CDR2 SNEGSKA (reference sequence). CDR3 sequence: CSASYWAPEQNQPQHF. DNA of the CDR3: TGCAGTGCTAGTTACTGGGCCCCAGAGCAAAATCAGCCCCAGCATTTT.

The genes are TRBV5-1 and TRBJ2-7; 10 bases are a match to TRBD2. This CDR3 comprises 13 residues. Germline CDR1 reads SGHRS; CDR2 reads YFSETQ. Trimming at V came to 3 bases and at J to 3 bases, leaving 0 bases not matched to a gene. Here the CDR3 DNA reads TGCGCCAGCAGCTCTAGCGGGGGCTACGAGCAGTACTTC. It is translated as CASSSSGGYEQYF. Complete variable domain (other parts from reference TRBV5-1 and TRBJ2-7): KAGVTQTPRYLIKTRGQQVTLSCSPISGHRSVSWYQQTPGQGLQFLFEYFSETQRNKGNFPGRFSGRQFSNSRSEMNVSTLELGDSALYLCASSSSGGYEQYFGPGTRLTVT.

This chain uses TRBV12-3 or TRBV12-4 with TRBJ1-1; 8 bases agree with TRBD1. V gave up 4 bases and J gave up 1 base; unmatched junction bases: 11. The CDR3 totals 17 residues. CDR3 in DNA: TGTGCCAGCAGTTACCTTACGGGACAGGTTGAGAACACTGAAGCTTTCTTT. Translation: CASSYLTGQVENTEAFF.

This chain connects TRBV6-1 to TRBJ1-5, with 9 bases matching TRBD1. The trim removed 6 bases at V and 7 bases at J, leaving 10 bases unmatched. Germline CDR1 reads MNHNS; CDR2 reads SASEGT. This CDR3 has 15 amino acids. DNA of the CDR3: TGTGCCAGCAGCCCCACCACAGGGGGCAGGCAGCCCCAGCATTTT. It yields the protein CASSPTTGGRQPQHF.

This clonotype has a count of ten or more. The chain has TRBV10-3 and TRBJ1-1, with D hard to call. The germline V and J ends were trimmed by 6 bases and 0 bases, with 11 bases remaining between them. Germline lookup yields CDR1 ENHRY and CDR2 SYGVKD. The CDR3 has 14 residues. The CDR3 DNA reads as TGTGCCATCAGCGCCGTGGTGATGAACACTGAAGCTTTCTTT. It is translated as CAISAVVMNTEAFF.

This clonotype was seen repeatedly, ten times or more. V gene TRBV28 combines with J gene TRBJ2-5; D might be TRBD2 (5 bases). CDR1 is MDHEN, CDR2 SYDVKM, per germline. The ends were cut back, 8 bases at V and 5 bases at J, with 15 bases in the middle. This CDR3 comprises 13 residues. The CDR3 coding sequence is TGTGCCAGCGGGCCAGCGGAGTCGGAGACCCAGTACTTC. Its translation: CASGPAESETQYF.

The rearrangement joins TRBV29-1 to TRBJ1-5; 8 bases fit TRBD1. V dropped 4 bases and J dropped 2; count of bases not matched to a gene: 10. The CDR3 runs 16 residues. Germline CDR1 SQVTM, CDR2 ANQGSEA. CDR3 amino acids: CSVVLVDRDGNQPQHF. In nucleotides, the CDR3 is TGCAGCGTTGTTCTCGTGGACAGGGACGGCAATCAGCCCCAGCATTTT.